This entry lists 25 T cell receptor beta chains sequenced from one sample in a study of regulatory T cells in long-lasting Graves disease. The time point is: newly diagnosed GD, antithyroid drugs for less than 3 months. Extracted RNA from PBMCs served as the source of the TCR library. Combining iRepertoire HTBI primers with Arm-PCR of CDR3 regions, the authors built TCR beta libraries. MiXCR, run by TCRdb on the multiplex PCR reads, gives a single entry per CDR3 protein. The data contain around 400,000 distinct CDR3 sequences, around 11% of them singletons. Another study also made use of these data, one on T cells in Graves' hyperthyroidism and ophthalmopathy.

The input for sequencing was peripheral blood mononuclear cells (PBMCs), taken at new diagnosis, from a patient treated with antithyroid drugs. The receptors were gathered from a woman aged 18-29 years with Graves disease.

This clonotype occurred many times. The CDR3 is CAITRDRAPNEKLFF. The CDR3, as DNA: TGTGCCATCACCCGGGACAGGGCCCCAAATGAAAAACTGTTTTTT. J is TRBJ1-4 and V is TRBV2; 9 bases agree with TRBD1. Per germline, CDR1 SNHLY and CDR2 FYNNEI. Trimming cost V 10 bases and J 5 bases; bases outside gene matches: 11. This CDR3 has 15 amino acids.

This clonotype appeared a few times. The chain is built from TRBV4-1 and TRBJ2-5; D is perhaps TRBD1 (5 bases). The CDR3 runs 16 residues. Between the trimmed V and J ends, which lost 1 base and 2 bases, there was a span of 14 bases. Per the germline V gene, CDR1 is MGHRA and CDR2 is YSYEKL. CDR3 loop: CASSQAATGLQETQYF. The CDR3 nucleotides are TGCGCCAGCAGCCAAGCGGCCACAGGCCTTCAAGAGACCCAGTACTTC.

A note on this clonotype: A much larger clonotype is one base distant, so this may be a read error. The rearrangement links TRBV28 to TRBJ2-5; maybe TRBD2 (5 bases). V was trimmed by 6 bases and J by 5 bases, leaving 13 bases between them. The CDR3 has 13 amino acids. CDR1 MDHEN and CDR2 SYDVKM come from the germline V gene. The CDR3 coding sequence is TGTGCCAGCAGAACCCCCGGCGGGGAGACCCAGTACTTC. Translated: CASRTPGGETQYF.

This clonotype was seen more than once but under ten times. V usage is TRBV7-9 and J usage is TRBJ2-7, with D possibly matching TRBD1 (7 bases). There are 17 residues in the CDR3. Germline V lookup: CDR1 SEHNR, CDR2 FQNEAQ (reference sequence). Trimming took off 4 bases at V and 2 bases at J, with 21 bases between the two ends. The DNA for the CDR3 is TGTGCCAGCAGCTGGGGGGCATGGGACAGTTTGGCCTACGAGCAGTACGTC. Translated, it gives CASSWGAWDSLAYEQYV.

Ten or more counts support this clonotype. The V call is TRBV28, the J call TRBJ1-4, with 7 bases lining up with TRBD1. The CDR3 extends over 13 amino acids. CDR1 and CDR2 from the germline V gene are MDHEN and SYDVKM. V was clipped by 5 bases and J by 5 bases; unmatched bases: 2. The CDR3 region is CASSGTANEKLFF. The CDR3 DNA reads TGTGCCAGCAGTGGGACAGCGAATGAAAAACTGTTTTTT.

The table lists this clonotype with many counts. V and J are TRBV24-1 and TRBJ2-2; 7 nucleotides align to TRBD1. V was pared by 4 bases and J by 4 bases, with 11 bases of the junction left unmatched. The V gene's germline CDR1 is KGHDR and CDR2 SFDVKD. The CDR3 has 17 residues. DNA of the CDR3: TGTGCCACCAGTGACCAAATATACACAGGGGTCACCGGGGAGCTGTTTTTT. This codes for CATSDQIYTGVTGELFF.

The sample holds many counts of this clonotype. Mismatch with germline at one junction end may stem from a read error. This rearrangement joins TRBV7-8 to TRBJ2-1; no clear D. Germline V CDR1 and CDR2: SGHVS, FQNEAQ. The CDR3 covers 15 residues. The CDR3 loop reads CAGSAPPSSYNEQFF. Written as DNA, the CDR3 is TGTGCCGGCAGCGCTCCCCCGAGCTCCTACAATGAGCAGTTCTTC. Combining the CDR3 with reference TRBV7-8 and TRBJ2-1 gives the whole variable domain GAGVSQSPRYKVAKRGQDVALRCDPISGHVSLFWYQQALGQGPEFLTYFQNEAQLDKSGLPSDRFFAERPEGSVSTLKIQRTQQEDSAVYLCAGSAPPSSYNEQFFGPGTRLTVL.

J is TRBJ2-3 and V is TRBV7-9; the match to TRBD2 covers 16 bases. CDR1 and CDR2 (germline): SEHNR, FQNEAQ (reference sequence). The CDR3 has 18 amino acids. J lost 1 base, V lost 7 bases, and 8 bases had no gene match. The CDR3 sequence: CASMGLAGGVRGTDTQYF. The CDR3 DNA reads as TGTGCCAGCATGGGACTAGCGGGAGGGGTGCGGGGCACAGATACGCAGTATTTT.

This clonotype was observed at least ten times. J is TRBJ1-1 and V is TRBV6-9, with TRBD1 matching 8 bases. Trimming at V came to 3 bases and at J to 1 base, leaving 4 bases not matched to a gene. This CDR3 is 15 amino acids long. CDR1 is MNHGY, CDR2 SVAAGI, per germline. Here the CDR3 reads CASSYLRGPNTEAFF. Written as DNA, the CDR3 is TGTGCCAGCAGTTACCTCAGGGGGCCGAACACTGAAGCTTTCTTT.

The chain employs TRBV5-1 and TRBJ1-4, with 7 bases matching TRBD1. The V gene's germline CDR1 is SGHRS and CDR2 YFSETQ. The trim removed 4 bases at V and 6 bases at J, leaving 12 bases unmatched. The CDR3 length is 16 residues. The CDR3 DNA follows: TGCGCCAGCAGCCCAAGGGGGCGGATATGGTATGAAAAACTGTTTTTT. It codes for CASSPRGRIWYEKLFF.

To note about this clonotype: Just one base apart from a much larger clone, this may be a read error. No conserved phenylalanine or tryptophan is present at the end of the CDR3, so a read error is the likely explanation. The chain uses TRBV6-5 and TRBJ1-1, with no clear D. Germline V gives CDR1 MNHEY, CDR2 SVGAGI. With 0 bases removed from V and 6 bases from J, the gap between germline ends came to 11 bases. CDR3 length: 14 residues. The CDR3 here is CASSYSTQWAEAFL. The CDR3, as DNA: TGTGCCAGCAGTTACTCGACCCAATGGGCTGAAGCTTTCCTT.

V gene TRBV6-1 combines with J gene TRBJ2-3; D remains unclear. V lost 5 bases to trimming and J lost 4 bases, with 13 bases between them. There are 14 residues in the CDR3. CDR1 is MNHNS, CDR2 SASEGT, per germline. The CDR3 is CASSLLGPSDTQYF. CDR3 bases: TGTGCCAGCAGTCTCCTCGGGCCCTCAGATACGCAGTATTTT.

This chain joins TRBV4-2 and TRBJ1-5; D perhaps matches TRBD1 (6 bases). Deletions cut 1 base from V and 8 bases from J, with 12 bases between. This CDR3 has 14 residues. CDR1 LGHNA and CDR2 YNFKEQ come from the germline V gene. The CDR3 region has the DNA TGTGCCAGCAGCCAAGGACAGGAGCATGAGCCCCAGCATTTT. It encodes CASSQGQEHEPQHF.

In this sample, this clonotype turned up once. The rearrangement uses TRBV19 and TRBJ2-3; 10 bases agree with TRBD1. The germline gives CDR1 LNHDA, CDR2 SQIVND (reference sequence). After removal of 4 bases from V and 4 bases from J, the junction contained 8 bases not matched to a gene. CDR3 length: 16 amino acids. The DNA of the CDR3 is TGTGCCAGTAGTACCCGGACAGGGGGAAGCCCAGATACGCAGTATTTT. It codes for CASSTRTGGSPDTQYF.

The CDR3 coding sequence is TGTGCCAGCAGCCAAGAAGAGAACCGGCCCACAGATACGCAGTATTTT. Translating gives CASSQEENRPTDTQYF. This rearrangement joins TRBV3-1 to TRBJ2-3, with no clear D. CDR1 and CDR2 (germline): LGHDT, YNNKEL (reference sequence). CDR3 size: 16 residues. The germline V and J ends were trimmed by 0 bases and 2 bases, with 12 bases remaining between them.

This clonotype was seen ten or more times. The CDR3 loop reads CASSVVGEGNQPQHF. DNA for the CDR3: TGTGCCAGCAGCGTCGTAGGGGAAGGCAATCAGCCCCAGCATTTT. The chain employs TRBV6-1 and TRBJ1-5; TRBD1 might be the D (5 bases). This CDR3 contains 15 residues. The V end lost 6 bases, the J end lost 2 bases, and 14 bases lay between the germline ends. Germline loops: CDR1 MNHNS, CDR2 SASEGT.

This clonotype has at least ten counts. As DNA, the CDR3 is TGTGCCAGCAGTGAACGACCCCGTGTAGGGTCGACGGTCTATGGCTACACCTTC. Translation gives CASSERPRVGSTVYGYTF. V gene TRBV6-4 combines with J gene TRBJ1-2; D is unclear. The CDR3 is made up of 18 amino acids. V gave up 3 bases and J gave up 4 bases, with 24 bases separating them. The germline V gene encodes CDR1 MRHNA and CDR2 SNTAGT.

This clonotype was detected many times. The J gene is TRBJ2-7, the V gene TRBV7-2; 9 bases match TRBD1. Trimming at V came to 5 bases and at J to 4 bases, leaving 9 bases not matched to a gene. CDR1 SGHTA and CDR2 FQGNSA come from the germline V gene. This CDR3 has 15 residues. This chain's CDR3 is CASSPAGTGYYEQYF. DNA for the CDR3: TGTGCCAGCAGCCCTGCCGGGACAGGGTATTACGAGCAGTACTTC.

The chain carries TRBV28 and TRBJ2-1; D gene ambiguous. The CDR3 is 11 residues long. Germline assignment: CDR1 MDHEN and CDR2 SYDVKM. V was clipped by 2 bases and J by 10 bases, with 6 bases between them. As DNA, the CDR3 is TGTGCCAGCAGTTTAAATCGCGAGCAGTTCTTC. This codes for CASSLNREQFF. Full variable domain (missing parts from reference TRBV28 and TRBJ2-1): DVKVTQSSRYLVKRTGEKVFLECVQDMDHENMFWYRQDPGLGLRLIYFSYDVKMKEKGDIPEGYSVSREKKERFSLILESASTNQTSMYLCASSLNREQFFGPGTRLTVL.

This rearrangement joins TRBV20-1 to TRBJ2-3; TRBD1 might be the D (5 bases). Germline CDR1 and CDR2: DFQATT and SNEGSKA (reference sequence). With 0 bases removed from V and 6 bases from J, the gap between germline ends came to 7 bases. The length of the CDR3 is 12 residues. CDR3 DNA sequence: TGCAGTGCTAGAGATAACAGGGATACGCAGTATTTT. This codes for CSARDNRDTQYF.

V gene TRBV20-1 combines with J gene TRBJ2-3; the D gene could be TRBD1 or TRBD2 (7 bases each). Trimming took off 7 bases at V and 1 base at J, with 24 bases between the two ends. The CDR3 has 17 residues. The germline V gene has CDR1 DFQATT and CDR2 SNEGSKA (reference sequence). Here the CDR3 DNA reads TGCAGTGTGTACTCCCCCAGGGGGGGCCTTGGCACAGATACGCAGTATTTT. Amino acids: CSVYSPRGGLGTDTQYF.

This clonotype occurred many times. The CDR3 DNA reads TGTGCCTGGGAGAGGGGGGCCCAGGAAAAACTGTTTTTT. Translation: CAWERGAQEKLFF. This chain links TRBV30 with TRBJ1-4; TRBD1 is a possible D gene (6 bases). The V gene's germline CDR1 is GTSNPN and CDR2 SVGIG (reference sequence). The CDR3 covers 13 residues. The V gene lost 5 bases and the J gene lost 8 bases, with 15 bases spanning the gap.

This chain uses TRBV27 with TRBJ1-5; possible D gene TRBD1, 5 bases. This CDR3 is built from 14 residues. The V and J ends lost 6 bases and 3 bases respectively, with 12 bases between them. Germline V gives CDR1 MNHEY, CDR2 SMNVEV (reference sequence). Here the CDR3 reads CASRGEGINQPQHF. CDR3 nucleotides: TGTGCCAGCAGGGGAGAGGGGATCAATCAGCCCCAGCATTTT.

This clonotype was seen repeatedly, ten times or more. Written as DNA, the CDR3 is TGCAGTGCTAGAGGTCAGCCTCCGGTTTGGGAGACCCAGTACTTC. It is translated as CSARGQPPVWETQYF. The genes are TRBV20-1 and TRBJ2-5, with D uncertain. The CDR3 is 15 residues long. CDR1 is DFQATT, CDR2 SNEGSKA, per germline (reference sequence). Between the trimmed V and J ends, which lost 1 base and 5 bases, there was a span of 17 bases.

This clonotype was counted ten times or more. The CDR3 sequence: CASSYGGRPTHTQYF. CDR3 nucleotides: TGTGCCAGCAGTTATGGCGGGAGGCCAACCCATACGCAGTATTTT. The chain carries TRBV6-2 or TRBV6-3 and TRBJ2-3; the match to TRBD2 covers 8 bases. The CDR3 spans 15 residues. The V gene's germline CDR1 is MNHEY and CDR2 SVGEGT. With V trimmed by 3 bases and J by 7 bases, 9 bases remained unmatched.